A selection of T cell receptor beta chains follows, all from one sample in a study of beta chain features in type 1 diabetes. TCRdb's table, derived via immunoSEQ multiplex PCR, lists solely in-frame clones and lacks some. The repertoire holds a few hundred thousand clones, with roughly 30% as singletons. The specimen sequenced was central memory CD4+ T cells from blood. Receptor source: a man aged 25 to 40 in good health. CDR3s include the opening cysteine and the closing phenylalanine or tryptophan. Each record gives: D gene, J gene, V gene, CDR3 protein. The D gene is left open where the match is weak.

D gene: TRBD2
J gene: TRBJ2-3
V gene: TRBV10-3
CDR3 protein: CAISESRLADRTDTQYF

D gene: TRBD1
J gene: TRBJ2-2
V gene: TRBV28
CDR3 protein: CASRGQGYTGELFF

D gene: .
J gene: TRBJ2-7
V gene: TRBV5-6
CDR3 protein: CASSLPGRSYEQYF

D gene: .
J gene: TRBJ2-2
V gene: TRBV1
CDR3 protein: CTSSQGDRDTGELFF

D gene: TRBD1
J gene: TRBJ2-7
V gene: TRBV18
CDR3 protein: CASSSRTGGYEQYF

D gene: .
J gene: TRBJ2-1
V gene: TRBV7-2
CDR3 protein: CASSRGTLNEQFF

D gene: .
J gene: TRBJ2-7
V gene: TRBV6-6
CDR3 protein: CASSTQGEQYF

D gene: .
J gene: TRBJ1-2
V gene: TRBV15
CDR3 protein: CATSRDKGRFGYTF

D gene: TRBD1
J gene: TRBJ1-6
V gene: TRBV6-6
CDR3 protein: CASTQGYRGNSPLHF

D gene: .
J gene: TRBJ2-1
V gene: TRBV5-6
CDR3 protein: CASSRIQGREQFF

D gene: TRBD2
J gene: TRBJ2-4
V gene: TRBV10-3
CDR3 protein: CAISRLAGANIQYF

D gene: .
J gene: TRBJ1-5
V gene: TRBV28
CDR3 protein: CASSRQGNQPQHF

D gene: .
J gene: TRBJ2-2
V gene: TRBV14
CDR3 protein: CASSQGWPNTGELFF

D gene: TRBD2
J gene: TRBJ2-2
V gene: TRBV4-3
CDR3 protein: CASSQVVLAGRTGELFF

D gene: TRBD2
J gene: TRBJ2-3
V gene: TRBV10-2
CDR3 protein: CASTGGRSSSGTDTQYF

D gene: .
J gene: TRBJ2-1
V gene: TRBV29-1
CDR3 protein: CSVDSGYNEQFF

D gene: .
J gene: TRBJ2-7
V gene: TRBV7-9
CDR3 protein: CASSHGSYEQYF

D gene: TRBD1
J gene: TRBJ1-6
V gene: TRBV7-2
CDR3 protein: CASRGQGDSPLHF

D gene: .
J gene: TRBJ2-7
V gene: TRBV4-3
CDR3 protein: CASSQDAGEGYEQYF

D gene: TRBD1
J gene: TRBJ2-7
V gene: TRBV7-2
CDR3 protein: CASSFSGTDYEQYF

D gene: TRBD1
J gene: TRBJ2-1
V gene: TRBV19
CDR3 protein: CASRPEQGVRNEQFF

D gene: .
J gene: TRBJ2-5
V gene: TRBV30
CDR3 protein: CAWSSGLQETQYF

D gene: .
J gene: TRBJ2-7
V gene: TRBV5-4
CDR3 protein: CASSLPTSYEQYF

D gene: .
J gene: TRBJ2-3
V gene: TRBV5-1
CDR3 protein: CASSLDKRGTDTQYF

D gene: TRBD2
J gene: TRBJ2-5
V gene: TRBV29-1
CDR3 protein: CSVVFASGVSLAAETQYF

D gene: TRBD2
J gene: TRBJ2-1
V gene: TRBV29-1
CDR3 protein: CSAVRVSGGLGEQFF

D gene: .
J gene: TRBJ2-1
V gene: TRBV7-2
CDR3 protein: CASSYRATSIGEQFF

D gene: .
J gene: TRBJ1-2
V gene: TRBV29-1
CDR3 protein: CSVEAAGGYGYTF

D gene: TRBD2
J gene: TRBJ2-3
V gene: TRBV7-6
CDR3 protein: CASSSLGRGVSTDTQYF

D gene: .
J gene: TRBJ2-1
V gene: TRBV5-6
CDR3 protein: CASSFRDNEQFF

D gene: .
J gene: TRBJ1-1
V gene: TRBV5-4
CDR3 protein: CASSLALGRGTEAFF

D gene: .
J gene: TRBJ2-2
V gene: TRBV7-7
CDR3 protein: CASSGLQGGGELFF

D gene: TRBD1
J gene: TRBJ1-2
V gene: TRBV13
CDR3 protein: CASSPPRGDYGYTF

D gene: TRBD2
J gene: TRBJ2-1
V gene: TRBV30
CDR3 protein: CAWPGSTSEDNEQFF

D gene: .
J gene: TRBJ2-1
V gene: TRBV7-9
CDR3 protein: CASSLTSPSDEQFF

D gene: .
J gene: TRBJ2-1
V gene: TRBV6-5
CDR3 protein: CASRSHNEQFF

D gene: TRBD1
J gene: .
V gene: TRBV30
CDR3 protein: CAWRGTARNEQYF

D gene: .
J gene: TRBJ2-1
V gene: TRBV5-6
CDR3 protein: CASSFTAVNYNEQFF

D gene: .
J gene: TRBJ1-1
V gene: TRBV20-1
CDR3 protein: CSAMGGTEAFF

D gene: .
J gene: TRBJ1-1
V gene: TRBV10-3
CDR3 protein: CATDAGRGTEAFF

D gene: .
J gene: TRBJ2-6
V gene: TRBV30
CDR3 protein: CAFGRTGANVLTF

D gene: TRBD1
J gene: TRBJ2-7
V gene: TRBV5-1
CDR3 protein: CASSLGQGVYEQYF

D gene: TRBD2
J gene: TRBJ2-4
V gene: TRBV7-2
CDR3 protein: CASSLAGPNIQYF

D gene: TRBD2
J gene: TRBJ2-1
V gene: TRBV5-4
CDR3 protein: CASSLGAGVNEQFF

D gene: .
J gene: TRBJ1-1
V gene: TRBV2
CDR3 protein: CASSTRQRGTEAFF

D gene: .
J gene: TRBJ2-7
V gene: TRBV7-8
CDR3 protein: CASSSYRDGEQYF

D gene: .
J gene: TRBJ2-1
V gene: TRBV7-9
CDR3 protein: CASSRGDSYNEQFF

D gene: .
J gene: TRBJ2-5
V gene: TRBV2
CDR3 protein: CASSPTGIQETQYF

D gene: TRBD1
J gene: TRBJ2-1
V gene: TRBV5-4
CDR3 protein: CASSMTGVSYNEQFF

D gene: .
J gene: TRBJ2-5
V gene: TRBV6-5
CDR3 protein: CASSLGFGVGETQYF

D gene: .
J gene: TRBJ2-5
V gene: TRBV7-9
CDR3 protein: CASSRDQETQYF

D gene: .
J gene: TRBJ1-2
V gene: TRBV7-2
CDR3 protein: CASSPRDVDLDTF

D gene: .
J gene: TRBJ2-7
V gene: TRBV27
CDR3 protein: CASSPSRGSFGEQYF